This TCR beta chain was found in a study of beta chain features in type 1 diabetes. Whole-study results and caveats: In the patient group, naive, central memory and Treg TCRB repertoires seemed more alike than in the healthy donor group. Using cDNA template may skew counts toward highly expressing activated cells.

Since all of the isolated RNA was reverse transcribed, expressed TCRB transcripts were what got sequenced. Assay used: immunoSEQ multiplex PCR; TCRdb lists only in-frame clones, some missing. The data show roughly 40,000 clones, with roughly two thirds seen just once and 2% to 2.5% held by the top ten. The germline V gene encodes CDR1 SNHLY and CDR2 FYNNEI. The CDR3 is 15 residues long. Trimming took 11 bases from V and 0 from J; bases not matched to a gene: 10. On this clone: Its cognate antigen is unknown.

Material for sequencing was Tregs from blood. The chain combines TRBV2 with TRBJ1-3, with TRBD1 matching over 7 bases. This TCR was sampled from a woman in her twenties or thirties in good health. The CDR3 protein is CAVTGTAISGNTIYF. The CDR3, as DNA: TGTGCCGTAACCGGGACAGCCATCTCTGGAAACACCATATATTTT.